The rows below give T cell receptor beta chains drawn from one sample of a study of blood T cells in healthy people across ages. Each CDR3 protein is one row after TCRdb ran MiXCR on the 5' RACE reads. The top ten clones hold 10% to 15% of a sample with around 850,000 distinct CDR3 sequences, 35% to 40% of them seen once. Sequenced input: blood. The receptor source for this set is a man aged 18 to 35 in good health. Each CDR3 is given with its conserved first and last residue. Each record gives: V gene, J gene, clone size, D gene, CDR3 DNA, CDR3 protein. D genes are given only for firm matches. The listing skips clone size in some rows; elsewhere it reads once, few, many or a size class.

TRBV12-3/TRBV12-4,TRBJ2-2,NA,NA,TGTGCCAGCAGAAATCCCGGGACTTTTAACACCGGGGAGCTGTTTTTT,CASRNPGTFNTGELFF
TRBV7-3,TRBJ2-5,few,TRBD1,TGTGCCAGCAGCCCGACCGACAGGGCAGAGACCCAGTACTTC,CASSPTDRAETQYF
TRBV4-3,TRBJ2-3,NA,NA,TGCGCCAGCAGCCAGTGGGGGGCCCACCCAGATACGCAGTATTTT,CASSQWGAHPDTQYF
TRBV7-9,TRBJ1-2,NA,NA,TGTGCCAGCAGCCCCAAGGGATCGGTTGGCTACACCTTC,CASSPKGSVGYTF
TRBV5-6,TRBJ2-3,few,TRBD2,TGTGCCAGCACAGGGACTAGTCGCACAGATACGCAGTATTTT,CASTGTSRTDTQYF
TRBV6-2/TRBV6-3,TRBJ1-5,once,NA,TGTGCCAGCAGTTACTCGATATCGGGACTCCTTGGCAATCAGCCCCAGCATTTT,CASSYSISGLLGNQPQHF
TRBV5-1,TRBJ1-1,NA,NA,TGCGCCAGCAGCTTGGCAGGGAGCACTGAAGCTTTCTTT,CASSLAGSTEAFF
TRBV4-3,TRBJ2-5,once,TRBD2,TGCGCCAGCAGCTACGAGACTAGCGGGGGAGAGGGGACCCAGTACTTC,CASSYETSGGEGTQYF
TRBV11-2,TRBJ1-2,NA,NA,TGTGCCAGCAGCGGGGTGGCAGGGGCAAGAGGCTACACCTTC,CASSGVAGARGYTF
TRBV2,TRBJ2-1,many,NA,TGTGCCAGCAGTGAAGGGAGTTACATGAGGGTCAGGAGGTTCTTC,CASSEGSYMRVRRFF
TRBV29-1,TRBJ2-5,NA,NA,TGCAGCGCTGAGATCTACAATGAGCAGTACTTC,CSAEIYNEQYF
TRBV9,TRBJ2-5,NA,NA,TGTGCCAGCAGCGTAGAGATAGCGGCTGAGACCCAGTACTTC,CASSVEIAAETQYF
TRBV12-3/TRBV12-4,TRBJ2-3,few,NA,TGTGCCAGCAGTCCTTCGGGGGCCGCCACAGATACGCAGTATTTT,CASSPSGAATDTQYF
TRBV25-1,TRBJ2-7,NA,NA,TGTGCCAGCAGTACGGAACCTCTCTACGAGCAGTACTTC,CASSTEPLYEQYF
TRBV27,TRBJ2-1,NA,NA,TGTGCCAGCAGCTCACCTGTGACAGCCTACAATGAGCAGTTCTTC,CASSSPVTAYNEQFF
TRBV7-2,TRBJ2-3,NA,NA,TGTGCCAGCAGCGCCGGGAAGGCGGATACGCAGTATTTT,CASSAGKADTQYF
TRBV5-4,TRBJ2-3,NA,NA,TGTGCCAGCAGCGGTAGCATCCAATACACAGATACGCAGTATTTT,CASSGSIQYTDTQYF
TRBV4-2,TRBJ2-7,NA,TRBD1,TGTGCCAGCAGCCAAGACCCCATTTACAGGGGCGAGCAGTACTTC,CASSQDPIYRGEQYF
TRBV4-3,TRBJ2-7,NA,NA,TGCGCCAGCAGCCTCAAAACCGGGTTCCAAACCTACGAGCAGTACTTC,CASSLKTGFQTYEQYF
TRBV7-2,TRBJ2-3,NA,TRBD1,TGTGCCAGCAGCACGCCTCCGGGACAGGGGGCAGGTGATACGCAGTATTTT,CASSTPPGQGAGDTQYF
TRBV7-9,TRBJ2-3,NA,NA,TGTGCCAGCAGCTTGTCGCTCAGGCAAGATACGCAGTATTTT,CASSLSLRQDTQYF
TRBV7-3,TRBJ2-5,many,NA,TGTGCCAGCAGCGTAACAGGGACAGAGACCCAGTACTTC,CASSVTGTETQYF
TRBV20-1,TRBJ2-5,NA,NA,TGCAGTGCTCGGGACCCTAGAAATGAGCAGTACTTC,CSARDPRNEQYF
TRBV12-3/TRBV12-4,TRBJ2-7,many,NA,TGTGCCAGCAGCCCGTCCTGGGGTACCTACGAGCAGTACTTC,CASSPSWGTYEQYF
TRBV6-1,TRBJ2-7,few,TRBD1,TGTGCCAGCAGTTTCCCCGGGACAGGGGGGACCTACGAGCAGTACTTC,CASSFPGTGGTYEQYF
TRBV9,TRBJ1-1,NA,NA,TGTGCCAGCAGCGTAGGGGCAGGGAGTTACACTGAAGCTTTCTTT,CASSVGAGSYTEAFF
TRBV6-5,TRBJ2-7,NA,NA,TGTGCCAGCAGTTACTCGACGGGGCCGACCTCTCCCTACGAGCAGTACTTC,CASSYSTGPTSPYEQYF
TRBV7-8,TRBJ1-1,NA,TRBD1,TGTGCCAGCAGTTTGAACAGGGGCGGTGAAGCTTTCTTT,CASSLNRGGEAFF
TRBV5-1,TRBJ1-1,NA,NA,TGCGCCAGCAGCTGGGCCTGGGATCTGAACACTGAAGCTTTCTTT,CASSWAWDLNTEAFF
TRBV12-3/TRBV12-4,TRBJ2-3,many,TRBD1,TGTGCCAGCAGTCAGGGGACAGGGGAGCGCACAGATACGCAGTATTTT,CASSQGTGERTDTQYF
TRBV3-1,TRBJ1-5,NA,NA,TGTGCCAGCAGCCAACAGACAGGCAGCAATCAGCCCCAGCATTTT,CASSQQTGSNQPQHF
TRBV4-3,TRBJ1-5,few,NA,TGCGCCAGCAGCCAAGACGTGCACAGAAATCAGCCCCAGCATTTT,CASSQDVHRNQPQHF
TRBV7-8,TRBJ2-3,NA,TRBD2,TGTGCCAGCAGCTTCGGACTAGCGGGGGACCGCACAGATACGCAGTATTTT,CASSFGLAGDRTDTQYF
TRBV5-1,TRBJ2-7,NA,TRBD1,TGCGCCAGCAGCTTGGACCCCTCGGGACAGGGGGTCTACGAGCAGTACTTC,CASSLDPSGQGVYEQYF
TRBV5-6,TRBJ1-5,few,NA,TGTGCCAGCAGCTTGGCCCCGGAGAGGGATCAGCCCCAGCATTTT,CASSLAPERDQPQHF
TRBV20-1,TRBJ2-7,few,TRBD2,TGCAGTGCTAGTACCGGGACTAGCGACTCCTACGAGCAGTACTTC,CSASTGTSDSYEQYF
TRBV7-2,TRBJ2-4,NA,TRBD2,TGTGCCAGCAGCCCGAGGAGCGGGATAAAAAACATTCAGTACTTC,CASSPRSGIKNIQYF
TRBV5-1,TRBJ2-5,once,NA,TGCGCCAGCAGCTGGGGGGGGCAGATTCAAGAGACCCAGTACTTC,CASSWGGQIQETQYF
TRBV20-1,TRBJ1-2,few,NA,TGCAGTGCCTGGGGCGGTCTCGGCTACACCTTC,CSAWGGLGYTF
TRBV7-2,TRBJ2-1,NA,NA,TGTGCCAGCAGCTTAGCGGGTCTATATAACAATGAGCAGTTCTTC,CASSLAGLYNNEQFF
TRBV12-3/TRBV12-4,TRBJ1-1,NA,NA,TGTGCCAGCAGTCTGCAGGAGATGAACACTGAAGCTTTCTTT,CASSLQEMNTEAFF
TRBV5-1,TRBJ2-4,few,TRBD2,TGCGCCAGCAGCTCGACTAGCGGGGGGGCCTCGGCCAAAAACATTCAGTACTTC,CASSSTSGGASAKNIQYF
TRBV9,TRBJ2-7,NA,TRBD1,TGTGCCAGCAGCCCCATGGGACAGGGCTCCTGCGAGCAGTACTTC,CASSPMGQGSCEQYF
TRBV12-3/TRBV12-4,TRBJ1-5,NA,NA,TGTGCCAGCACCCTAGGGGAAGGCGGTCAGCCCCAGCATTTT,CASTLGEGGQPQHF
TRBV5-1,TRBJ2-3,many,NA,TGCGCCAGCAGCTTGGACGGGACGAGGAGCACAGATACGCAGTATTTT,CASSLDGTRSTDTQYF
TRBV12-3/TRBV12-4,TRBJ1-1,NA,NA,TGTGCCAGCAGTAATCCGGCGGAGGCGGCAGGGACTGAAGCTTTCTTT,CASSNPAEAAGTEAFF
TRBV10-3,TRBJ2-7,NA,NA,TGTGCCATCAGTGAGGACAGGTGGGCCTACGAGCAGTACTTC,CAISEDRWAYEQYF
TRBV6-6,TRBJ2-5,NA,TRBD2,TGTGCCAACAGCCCCCTCTCGGGACTAGCGGCCGGGACCCAGTACTTC,CANSPLSGLAAGTQYF
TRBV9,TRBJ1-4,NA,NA,TGTGCCAGCAGCGTAGGGGCAACCACAACTAATGAAAAACTGTTTTTT,CASSVGATTTNEKLFF
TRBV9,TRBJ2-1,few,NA,TGTGCCAGCAGCGTAGGCCCCCACGGGGGCGAGCAGTTCTTC,CASSVGPHGGEQFF
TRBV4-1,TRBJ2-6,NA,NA,TGCGCCAGCAGCAAGACACAGGATTTGGAGTCCTCTGGGGCCAACGTCCTGACTTTC,CASSKTQDLESSGANVLTF
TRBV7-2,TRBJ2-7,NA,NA,TGTGCCAGCAGCAAGCAGGGGAGTGACTACGAGCAGTACTTC,CASSKQGSDYEQYF
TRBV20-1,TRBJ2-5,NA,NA,TGCAGTGCTAGATGGGTCCGGGAGACCCAGTACTTC,CSARWVRETQYF
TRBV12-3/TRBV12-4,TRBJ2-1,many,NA,TGTGCCAGCAGTCGAGCCGGGACCAGGTGGTACAATGAGCAGTTCTTC,CASSRAGTRWYNEQFF
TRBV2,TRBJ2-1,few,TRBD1,TGTGCCAGCAGTCCGGCGCAGGGGGTCGAGCAGTTCTTC,CASSPAQGVEQFF
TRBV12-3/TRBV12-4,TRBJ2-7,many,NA,TGTGCCAGCAGTCCAACGGACGGTTACGAGCAGTACTTC,CASSPTDGYEQYF
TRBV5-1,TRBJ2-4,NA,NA,TGCGCCAGCAGCCAGAGGTCAAGGGTCGGGGAGCAGTACTTC,CASSQRSRVGEQYF
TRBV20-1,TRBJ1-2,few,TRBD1,TGCAGTGCTAGTGGGGACAGAGCGGGCTATGGCTACACCTTC,CSASGDRAGYGYTF
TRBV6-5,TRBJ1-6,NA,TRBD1,TGTGCCAGCACCATACAGGGGGCCGGTAATTCACCCCTCCACTTT,CASTIQGAGNSPLHF